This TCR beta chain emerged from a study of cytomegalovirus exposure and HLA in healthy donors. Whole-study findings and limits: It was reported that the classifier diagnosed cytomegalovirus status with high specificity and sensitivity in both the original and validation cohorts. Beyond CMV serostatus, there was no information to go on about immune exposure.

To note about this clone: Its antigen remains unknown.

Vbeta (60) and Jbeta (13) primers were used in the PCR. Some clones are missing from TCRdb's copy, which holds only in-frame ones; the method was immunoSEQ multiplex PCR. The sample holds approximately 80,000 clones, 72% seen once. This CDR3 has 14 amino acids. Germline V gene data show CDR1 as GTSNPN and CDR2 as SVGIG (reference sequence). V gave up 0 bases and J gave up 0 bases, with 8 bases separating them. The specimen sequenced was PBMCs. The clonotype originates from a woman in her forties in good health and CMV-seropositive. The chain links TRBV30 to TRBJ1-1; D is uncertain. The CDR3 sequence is CAWSVQLLNTEAFF. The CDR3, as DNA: TGTGCCTGGAGTGTACAGCTACTGAACACTGAAGCTTTCTTT.